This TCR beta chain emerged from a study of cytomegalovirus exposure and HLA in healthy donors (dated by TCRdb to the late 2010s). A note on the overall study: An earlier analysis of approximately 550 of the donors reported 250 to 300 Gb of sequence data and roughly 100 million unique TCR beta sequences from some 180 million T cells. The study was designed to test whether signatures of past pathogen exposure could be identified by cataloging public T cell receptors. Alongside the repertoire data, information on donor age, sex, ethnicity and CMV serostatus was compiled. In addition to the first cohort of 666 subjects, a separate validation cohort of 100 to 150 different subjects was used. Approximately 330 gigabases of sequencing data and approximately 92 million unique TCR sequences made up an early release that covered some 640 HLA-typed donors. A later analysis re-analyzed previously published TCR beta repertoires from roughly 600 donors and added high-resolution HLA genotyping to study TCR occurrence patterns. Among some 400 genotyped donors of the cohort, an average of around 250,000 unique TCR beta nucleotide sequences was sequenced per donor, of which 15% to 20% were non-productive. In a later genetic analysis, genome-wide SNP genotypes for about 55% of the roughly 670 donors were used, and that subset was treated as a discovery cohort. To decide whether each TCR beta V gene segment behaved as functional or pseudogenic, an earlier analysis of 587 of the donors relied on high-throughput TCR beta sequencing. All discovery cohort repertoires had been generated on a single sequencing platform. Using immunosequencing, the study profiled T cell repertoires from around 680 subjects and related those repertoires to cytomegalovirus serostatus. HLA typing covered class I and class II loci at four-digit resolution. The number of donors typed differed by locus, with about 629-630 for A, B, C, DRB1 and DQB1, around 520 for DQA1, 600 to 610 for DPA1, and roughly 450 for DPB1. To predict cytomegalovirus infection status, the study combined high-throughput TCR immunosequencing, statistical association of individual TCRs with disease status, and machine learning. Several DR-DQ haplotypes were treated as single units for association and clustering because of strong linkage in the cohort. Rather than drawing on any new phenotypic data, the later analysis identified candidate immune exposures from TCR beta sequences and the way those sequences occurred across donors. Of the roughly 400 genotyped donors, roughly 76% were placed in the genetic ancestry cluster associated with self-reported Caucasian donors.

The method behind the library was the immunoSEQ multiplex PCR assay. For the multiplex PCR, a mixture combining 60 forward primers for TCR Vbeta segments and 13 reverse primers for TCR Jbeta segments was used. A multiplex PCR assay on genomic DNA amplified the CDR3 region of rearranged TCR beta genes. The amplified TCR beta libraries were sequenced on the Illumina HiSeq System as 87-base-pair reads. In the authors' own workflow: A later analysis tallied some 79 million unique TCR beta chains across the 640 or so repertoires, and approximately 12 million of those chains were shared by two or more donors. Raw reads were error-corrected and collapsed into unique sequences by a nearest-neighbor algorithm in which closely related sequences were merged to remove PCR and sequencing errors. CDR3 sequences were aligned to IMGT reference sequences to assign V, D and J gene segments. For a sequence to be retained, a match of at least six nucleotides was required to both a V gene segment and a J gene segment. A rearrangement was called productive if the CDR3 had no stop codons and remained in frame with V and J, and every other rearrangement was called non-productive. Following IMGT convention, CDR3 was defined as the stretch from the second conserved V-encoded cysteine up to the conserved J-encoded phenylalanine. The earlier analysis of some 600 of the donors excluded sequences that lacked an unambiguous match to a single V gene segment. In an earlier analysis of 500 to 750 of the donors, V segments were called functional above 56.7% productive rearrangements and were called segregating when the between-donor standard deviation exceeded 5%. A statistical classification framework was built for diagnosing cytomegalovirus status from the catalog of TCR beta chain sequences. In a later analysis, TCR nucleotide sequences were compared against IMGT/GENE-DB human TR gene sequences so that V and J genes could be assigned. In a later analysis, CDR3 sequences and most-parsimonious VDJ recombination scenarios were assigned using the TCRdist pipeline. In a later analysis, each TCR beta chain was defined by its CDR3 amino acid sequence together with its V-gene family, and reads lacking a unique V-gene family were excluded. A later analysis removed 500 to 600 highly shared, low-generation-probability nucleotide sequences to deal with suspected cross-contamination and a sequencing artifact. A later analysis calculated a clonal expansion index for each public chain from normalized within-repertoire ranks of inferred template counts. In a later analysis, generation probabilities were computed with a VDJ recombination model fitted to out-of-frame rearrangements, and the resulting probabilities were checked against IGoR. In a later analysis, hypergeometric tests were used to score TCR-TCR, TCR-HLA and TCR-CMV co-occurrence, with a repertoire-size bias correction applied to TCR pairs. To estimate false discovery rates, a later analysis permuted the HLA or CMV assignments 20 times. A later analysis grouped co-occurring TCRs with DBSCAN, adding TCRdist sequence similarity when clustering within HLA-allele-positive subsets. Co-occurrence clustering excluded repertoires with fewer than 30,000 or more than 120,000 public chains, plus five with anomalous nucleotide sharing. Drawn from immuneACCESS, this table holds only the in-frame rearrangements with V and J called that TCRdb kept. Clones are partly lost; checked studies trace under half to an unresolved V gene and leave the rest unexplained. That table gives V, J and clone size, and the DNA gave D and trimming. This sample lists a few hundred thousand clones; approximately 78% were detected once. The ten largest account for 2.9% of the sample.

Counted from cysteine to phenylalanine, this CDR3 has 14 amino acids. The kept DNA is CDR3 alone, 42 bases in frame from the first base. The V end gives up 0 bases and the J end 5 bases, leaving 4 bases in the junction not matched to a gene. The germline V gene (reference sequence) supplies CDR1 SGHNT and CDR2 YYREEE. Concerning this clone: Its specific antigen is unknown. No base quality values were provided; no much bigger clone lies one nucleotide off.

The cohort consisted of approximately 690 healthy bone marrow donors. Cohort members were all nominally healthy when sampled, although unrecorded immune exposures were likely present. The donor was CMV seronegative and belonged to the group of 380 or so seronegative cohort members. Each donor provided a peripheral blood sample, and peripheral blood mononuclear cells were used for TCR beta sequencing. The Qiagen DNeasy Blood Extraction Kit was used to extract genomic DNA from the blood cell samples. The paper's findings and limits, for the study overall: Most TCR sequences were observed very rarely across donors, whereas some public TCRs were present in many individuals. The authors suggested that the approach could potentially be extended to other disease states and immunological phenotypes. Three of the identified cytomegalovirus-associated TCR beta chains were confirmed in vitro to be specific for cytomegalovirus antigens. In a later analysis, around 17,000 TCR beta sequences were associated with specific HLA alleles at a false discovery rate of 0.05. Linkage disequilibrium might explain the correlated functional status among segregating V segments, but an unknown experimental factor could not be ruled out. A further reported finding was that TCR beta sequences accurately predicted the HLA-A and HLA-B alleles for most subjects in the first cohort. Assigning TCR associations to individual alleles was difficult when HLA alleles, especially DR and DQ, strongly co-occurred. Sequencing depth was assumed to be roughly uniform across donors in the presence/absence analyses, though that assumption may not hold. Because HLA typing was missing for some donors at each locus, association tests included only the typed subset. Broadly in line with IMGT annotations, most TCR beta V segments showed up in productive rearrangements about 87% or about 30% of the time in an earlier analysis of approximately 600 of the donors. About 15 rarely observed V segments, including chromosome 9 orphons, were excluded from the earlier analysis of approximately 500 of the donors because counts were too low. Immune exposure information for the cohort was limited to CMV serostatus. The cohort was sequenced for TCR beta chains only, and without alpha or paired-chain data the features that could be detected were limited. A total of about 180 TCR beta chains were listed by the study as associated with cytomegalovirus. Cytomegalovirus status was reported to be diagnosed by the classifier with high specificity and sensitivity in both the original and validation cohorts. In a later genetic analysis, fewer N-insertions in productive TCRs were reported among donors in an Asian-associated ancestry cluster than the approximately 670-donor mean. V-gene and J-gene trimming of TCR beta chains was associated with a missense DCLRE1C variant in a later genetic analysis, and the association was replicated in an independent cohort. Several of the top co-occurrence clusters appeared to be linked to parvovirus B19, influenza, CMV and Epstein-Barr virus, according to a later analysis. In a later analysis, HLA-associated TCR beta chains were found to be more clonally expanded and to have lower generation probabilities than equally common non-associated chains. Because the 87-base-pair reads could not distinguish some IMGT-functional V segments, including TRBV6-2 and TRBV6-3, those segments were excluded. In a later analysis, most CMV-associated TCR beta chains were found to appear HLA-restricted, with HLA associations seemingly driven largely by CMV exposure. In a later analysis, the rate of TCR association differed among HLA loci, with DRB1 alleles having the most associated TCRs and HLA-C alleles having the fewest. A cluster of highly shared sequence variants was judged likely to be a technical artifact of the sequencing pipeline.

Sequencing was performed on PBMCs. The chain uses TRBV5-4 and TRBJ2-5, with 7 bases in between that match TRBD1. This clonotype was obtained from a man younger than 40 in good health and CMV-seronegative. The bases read TGTGCCAGCAGCTTGGGACAGGGACGGGAGACCCAGTACTTC. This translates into CASSLGQGRETQYF.